The 7 T cell receptor beta chains in this list originate from one sample, sequenced in a study of cytomegalovirus exposure and HLA in healthy donors. PCR involved 60 Vbeta and 13 Jbeta primers. Repertoires were generated with immunoSEQ multiplex PCR, while TCRdb's copy carries only in-frame clones and drops some. The sample yields 100,000 to 150,000 clones, of which the top ten take up approximately 1.6%. Sequencing input: PBMCs. These receptors came from a woman in her 40s in good health and CMV-seropositive.

J is TRBJ2-1 and V is TRBV19; 9 bases are a match to TRBD2. Trimming removed 6 bases from V and 0 bases from J; junction bases left unmatched: 12. Germline CDR1 reads LNHDA; CDR2 reads SQIVND (reference sequence). The CDR3 covers 18 residues. For the CDR3, the DNA is TGTGCCAGTAGCCAATATCGCCTTAGCGGGAGCTCCTACAATGAGCAGTTCTTC. Protein: CASSQYRLSGSSYNEQFF. Supplemented by reference TRBV19 and TRBJ2-1, the full variable domain reads DGGITQSPKYLFRKEGQNVTLSCEQNLNHDAMYWYRQDPGQGLRLIYYSQIVNDFQKGDIAEGYSVSREKKESFPLTVTSAQKNPTAFYLCASSQYRLSGSSYNEQFFGPGTRLTVL.

This rearrangement joins TRBV6-5 to TRBJ2-7; TRBD1 matches at 9 bases. Trimming removed 0 bases from V and 5 bases from J; junction bases left unmatched: 2. The CDR3 totals 14 residues. Germline V lookup: CDR1 MNHEY, CDR2 SVGAGI. CDR3 bases: TGTGCCAGCAGTTACTCGAGGACAGGGGACGAGCAGTACTTC. It yields the protein CASSYSRTGDEQYF.

The chain uses TRBV6-5 and TRBJ2-2; 8 nucleotides match TRBD2. The CDR3 totals 16 residues. Germline values: CDR1 MNHEY, CDR2 SVGAGI. V lost 3 bases to trimming and J lost 3 bases; unmatched junction nucleotides: 6. The CDR3 sequence is CASSYPAGGYTGELFF. CDR3 sequence (DNA): TGTGCCAGCAGTTATCCCGCGGGAGGTTACACCGGGGAGCTGTTTTTT.

The chain carries TRBV21-1 and TRBJ2-3; the table's D call, TRBD1, was not checked against the DNA. TRBV21-1 is shown as a pseudogene. The CDR3 consists of 13 residues. This CDR3 reads CASTGTVTDTQYF. The DNA of the CDR3 is TGTGCCAGCACTGGGACAGTCACAGATACGCAGTATTTT.

V usage is TRBV6-4 and J usage is TRBJ2-3; D is perhaps TRBD1 (7 bases). V lost 5 bases, J lost 5 bases, and 17 bases lay in between. Per the germline V gene, CDR1 is MRHNA and CDR2 is SNTAGT. The CDR3 loop spans 15 amino acids. CDR3 loop: CASSTGQVEGDTQYF. The DNA of the CDR3 is TGTGCCAGCAGTACTGGACAGGTGGAGGGAGATACGCAGTATTTT.

The gene calls are TRBV4-3 and TRBJ2-3, with D possibly TRBD2 on 5 matching bases. The CDR3 is 15 residues long. Looked up from germline, CDR1 is LGHNA and CDR2 is YSLEER. V lost 0 bases, J lost 5 bases, and 12 bases lay in between. CDR3 region: CASSQDGGGKDTQYF. The CDR3 DNA sequence: TGCGCCAGCAGCCAAGATGGAGGCGGAAAAGATACGCAGTATTTT.

The rearrangement links TRBV19 to TRBJ2-1; TRBD2 matches 13 bases. The V gene end was trimmed by 6 bases and the J gene end by 5 bases; junction bases not matched to a gene: 7. Per germline, CDR1 LNHDA and CDR2 SQIVND (reference sequence). The length of the CDR3 is 16 residues. The DNA for the CDR3 is TGTGCCAGTAGGTCCCGGACTAGCGGGGGAGACAATGAGCAGTTCTTC. It yields the protein CASRSRTSGGDNEQFF.